This T cell receptor beta chain derives from a study of brain T cells in children with intractable seizures. Study-wide findings and caveats: Viral specificity was inferred only from CDR3 similarity; HCMV serostatus was unknown.

This CDR3 is 13 amino acids long. The germline V and J ends were trimmed by 2 bases and 0 bases, with 2 bases remaining between them. The germline V gene has CDR1 PRHDT and CDR2 FYEKMQ (reference sequence). Here immunoSEQ multiplex PCR was the method, and the copy in TCRdb shows in-frame clones only, minus some. Found here are approximately 330,000 clones, 93% of them singletons; the top ten hold approximately 5%. Time point defined: blood from clinic visit 5 months post-surgery; TSC patient then seizure free. Sequencing was limited to surgery cases with top T cell transcript signatures in brain tissue. Patients received at least one anti-epileptic drug before surgery. With respect to this clone: Antigen specificity is unknown.

The chain carries TRBV13 and TRBJ1-5, with D unclear. The sequence was obtained from a boy less than two years old with tuberous sclerosis and intractable seizures. This sample comprised peripheral blood, obtained approximately 5 months after surgery. This chain's CDR3 is CASSLYSNQPQHF. The CDR3 DNA reads as TGTGCCAGCAGCTTATATAGCAATCAGCCCCAGCATTTT.